A single sample is the source of the 14 T cell receptor beta chains below, sequenced in a study of metastatic and nonmetastatic thyroid tumors (dated by TCRdb to about 2020). Libraries were built with PCR. TCRdb shows the sequencer as Illumina HiSeq 4000. TCRdb handled the public reads itself, with Q25 trimming in fastp and clone calling in MiXCR, and kept productive beta chains. The sample table contains 85,000 to 95,000 clones; only one count was recorded for 15% of them. The top ten clonotypes cover 3% to 4.5% of the sample. No treatment had been received by any patient before thyroid surgery. Sequencing input: blood. The receptors derive from a female donor with papillary thyroid cancer or a benign thyroid nodule (not recorded which). Some clones in this sample may be carry-over from other donors' samples.

Note on this clone: A much larger clone is a single base away; this may be a read error. The chain couples TRBV5-1 to TRBJ1-4, with D unresolved. V lost 0 bases to trimming and J lost 8 bases, with 11 bases between them. Germline V gene sequence: CDR1 SGHRS, CDR2 YFSETQ. The CDR3 totals 14 residues. CDR3 nucleotides: TGCGCCAGCAGCTTGGCCCTACAAGTCGAAAAACTGTTTTTT. Protein: CASSLALQVEKLFF.

In its sample, this clone was seen a few times. The chain is built from TRBV28 and TRBJ2-2, with 9 bases aligning to TRBD2. The germline V gene encodes CDR1 MDHEN and CDR2 SYDVKM. V shed 5 bases and J 14 bases; nucleotides not matched to a gene: 24. This CDR3 has 18 residues. The CDR3 DNA is TGTGCCAGCAGTCCAAGTAAAGGACTAGCGACCGCAGCAGGGTATCTGTTTTTT. Translating gives CASSPSKGLATAAGYLFF.

This clone was seen at least ten times. CDR3 sequence (DNA): TGTGCCATCAGTGAGTCGGGGGTTGGCTACACCTTC. Translated: CAISESGVGYTF. This chain uses TRBV10-3 with TRBJ1-2, with D maybe TRBD1 (5 bases). CDR3 size: 12 residues. Trimming pared 0 bases from V and 7 bases from J, leaving 6 bases between. Germline V lookup: CDR1 ENHRY, CDR2 SYGVKD.

This clone has more than one count but fewer than ten. The junction departs from germline at one end; a sequencing error may be responsible. The chain joins TRBV6-5 to TRBJ2-7; possibly TRBD1 or TRBD2 for D (5 bases each). There are 15 residues in the CDR3. The germline CDR1 and CDR2 sequences are MNHEY and SVGAGI. The CDR3 protein is CASSYSGDSYYDQYF. CDR3 DNA sequence: TGTGCCAGCAGTTACTCGGGGGATTCCTACTACGATCAGTACTTC.

A note on this clone: An end of the junction does not agree with germline; a read error may underlie this. The V and J genes are TRBV20-1 and TRBJ1-2; D is ambiguous. The CDR3 extends over 13 amino acids. Looked up from germline, CDR1 is DFQATT and CDR2 is SNEGSKA (reference sequence). The CDR3 DNA reads as TGCAGTGCTAGAGAAGTTAGCGACTATTGCTATACCTTC. This translates into CSAREVSDYCYTF.

V is TRBV7-9 and J is TRBJ2-3, with D unclear. The CDR3 has 13 amino acids. Germline V gene data show CDR1 as SEHNR and CDR2 as FQNEAQ (reference sequence). V dropped 2 bases and J dropped 5 bases, with 8 bases sitting between them. The DNA of the CDR3 is TGTGCCAGCAGCTTATCACCCCTAGATACGCAGTATTTT. Amino acids: CASSLSPLDTQYF.

A word on this clone: A read error may account for a junction end that differs from germline. The rearrangement links TRBV5-6 to TRBJ1-5; 11 bases map to TRBD1. The germline CDR1 and CDR2 sequences are SGHDT and YYEEEE. This CDR3 is built from 16 residues. The CDR3, as DNA: TGTGCCGGCAGCTTCTACATCGGGACAGGGGGTCAGCCCCAGCATTTT. Amino acids: CAGSFYIGTGGQPQHF.

This clone has a count of ten or more. The rearrangement links TRBV4-2 to TRBJ1-1; D might be TRBD1 (5 bases). Germline-derived CDR1 and CDR2 are LGHNA and YNFKEQ. The CDR3 is made up of 16 amino acids. The V and J ends lost 0 bases and 0 bases respectively, with 11 bases between them. CDR3 region: CASSQDRPGLNTEAFF. The CDR3, as DNA: TGTGCCAGCAGCCAAGATCGGCCAGGGCTGAACACTGAAGCTTTCTTT.

This clone was seen repeatedly, ten times or more. This chain uses TRBV30 with TRBJ1-1; weak D call: TRBD1 (5 bases). Between the trimmed V and J ends, which lost 2 bases and 1 base, there was a span of 8 bases. This CDR3 is 13 amino acids long. Per the germline V gene, CDR1 is GTSNPN and CDR2 is SVGIG (reference sequence). The CDR3: CAWSPTANTEAFF. The CDR3, as DNA: TGTGCCTGGAGTCCGACAGCGAACACTGAAGCTTTCTTT.

About this clone itself: This may be a read error, as it is one base from a much larger clone. The gene calls are TRBV20-1 and TRBJ2-3; D possibly corresponds to TRBD1 (5 bases). Germline CDR1 reads DFQATT; CDR2 reads SNEGSKA (reference sequence). The CDR3 is made up of 16 amino acids. V gave up 3 bases and J gave up 2 bases, with 18 bases separating them. The CDR3 nucleotides are TGCAGTGCTAGTGGAAAGGGGTACTCTTCCACAGATACGCAGTATTTT. Translation gives CSASGKGYSSTDTQYF.

This clone was observed at least ten times. The V gene is TRBV30, the J gene TRBJ1-3, with unresolved D. The CDR3 sequence is 13 residues long. With 0 bases removed from V and 10 bases from J, the gap between germline ends came to 13 bases. CDR1 and CDR2 from the germline V gene are GTSNPN and SVGIG (reference sequence). The CDR3 is CAWSVASAITIYF. CDR3 sequence (DNA): TGTGCCTGGAGTGTAGCGTCCGCTATAACCATATATTTT.

This clone occurred many times. The chain recombines TRBV7-3 with TRBJ2-2, with 7 bases that match TRBD1. Per germline, CDR1 SGHTA and CDR2 FQGTGA. J was trimmed by 6 bases and V by 4 bases; bases with no gene match: 2. The CDR3 sequence is 13 residues long. CDR3 nucleotides: TGTGCCAGCAGCTCCGACAGGGCCGGGGAGCTGTTTTTT. It translates to CASSSDRAGELFF.

This clone was counted many times. The chain recombines TRBV6-2 or TRBV6-3 with TRBJ1-5; 7 bases agree with TRBD1. Trimming took 2 bases from V and 6 from J; bases not matched to a gene: 4. Per the germline V gene, CDR1 is MNHEY and CDR2 is SVGEGT. This CDR3 has 14 amino acids. This CDR3 reads CASSYNRGSQPQHF. The CDR3, as DNA: TGTGCCAGCAGTTACAACAGGGGTAGTCAGCCCCAGCATTTT.

This clone was counted at least ten times. The rearrangement uses TRBV30 and TRBJ2-1, with 9 bases that match TRBD1. CDR3 length: 14 residues. After removal of 3 bases from V and 7 bases from J, the junction contained 7 bases not matched to a gene. The V gene's germline CDR1 is GTSNPN and CDR2 SVGIG (reference sequence). In DNA form, the CDR3 reads TGTGCCTGGAGCCGGGACAGGGAGTTGAATGAGCAGTTCTTC. It yields the protein CAWSRDRELNEQFF.